The subject of this entry is one T cell receptor (beta chain). There is no known antigen for this receptor. The sample holds no much larger clone one base away, and base qualities are not on file. The time point label for this specimen denotes: individuals recovered from natural SARS-CoV-2 infection. This specimen comes from a study of Ad26.COV2.S vaccination and SARS-CoV-2 variants (dated by TCRdb to the early 2020s). General notes on the study: Sequencing of the TCRbeta repertoire served to evaluate the specificity and breadth of SARS-CoV-2-reactive T cell receptors following Ad26.COV2.S vaccination. A total of 32 samples were included in the TCR-sequenced set, comprising roughly 19 Ad26.COV2.S vaccine recipients, 5 placebo recipients and 8 SARS-CoV-2 convalescent individuals. Study-wide findings and limitations: After vaccination, substantial breadth of spike-specific CD8+ and CD4+ T cell responses was reported. Comparable non-spike TCR breadth was observed between vaccine and placebo recipients, consistent with only spike being contained in the vaccine. The authors noted that total T cell responses may have been underestimated by the TCR breadth and depth analyses. Compared with placebo recipients, Ad26.COV2.S recipients showed higher spike-specific TCR breadth (P = 0.0014).

The immunoSEQ Assay was used to sequence TCRbeta CDR3 regions. After extraction, genomic DNA underwent amplification by bias-controlled multiplex PCR, followed by high-throughput sequencing. For the original study's pipeline: To quantify the absolute abundance of every unique TCRbeta CDR3 region, sequences were collapsed and filtered. T cell fraction was estimated by normalizing TCRbeta template counts to usable DNA, which was measured by amplifying reference genes present in all nucleated cells. Repertoire TCRs were annotated as SARS-CoV-2-specific by exact matching of V gene, CDR3 amino acid sequence and J gene to a known reactive TCR set. The reference SARS-CoV-2 TCR set came from MIRA and was filtered for enrichment in COVID-19-positive ImmuneCODE repertoires, removing public or cross-reactive TCRs. Using the MIRA antigens, annotated TCRs were further analysed by specific ORF or by position within an ORF. Breadth was defined as annotated unique rearrangements over total unique productive rearrangements; depth was the summed frequency of those rearrangements. Two-sided Wilcoxon rank-sum tests were applied when comparing TCR breadth between groups. TCRdb took this table from immuneACCESS and kept in-frame rearrangements with V and J called. Such tables lack part of the clones; where checked against another copy, unresolved V genes explain under half of the gap, and the rest is unexplained. V, J and clone size were drawn from that table, and D and trimming were deduced from the DNA. The table for this sample lists about 350,000 clones; about 92% of them were counted only once. The ten biggest clones cover around 4% of the sample.

The material sequenced was peripheral blood, taken after recovery from COVID-19. This clonotype was obtained from a human donor who had recovered from COVID-19.

The CDR3 is CASRVYNEQFF. The DNA reads TGTGCCAGCAGGGTCTACAATGAGCAGTTCTTC. The sequence is built from TRBV12-3 or TRBV12-4 and TRBJ2-1, with the D gene too uncertain to name. The CDR3 contains 11 residues, cysteine and phenylalanine counted. The entry retains the CDR3 DNA only, 33 bases that are in frame from base 1. V drops 6 bases and J drops 3 bases, leaving 3 bases in between.